This T cell receptor (beta chain) emerged from a study of beta chain features in type 1 diabetes. About the study: The patient and healthy donor groups were comparable for age, gender and cell yields.

The study reverse transcribed the entire isolated RNA, so it sequenced expressed TCRB transcripts. Produced via immunoSEQ multiplex PCR; TCRdb's table is partial and in-frame only. The repertoire consists of about 340,000 clones, with 13% occurring once and the leading ten covering roughly 0.016%. Findings and limits, study-wide: Compared to healthy donors, patients appeared to have naive, central memory and Treg TCRB repertoires that were more alike. Shortening of TCRB CDR3s, moderate but significant, appeared in all four CD4+ subsets of Type 1 diabetes patients.

In the case of this clone: The antigen is unknown.

The source of this sequence is a woman between 18 and 30 years old with type 1 diabetes. The sample was naive CD4+ T cells from blood.

The CDR3 spells CASSPGTPIQETQYF. DNA of the CDR3: TGTGCCAGCAGCCCGGGGACACCGATCCAAGAGACCCAGTACTTC. The chain is built from TRBV7-9 and TRBJ2-5; tentative D call: TRBD1 (6 bases). The CDR3 sequence is 15 residues long. Trimming took 5 bases from V and 1 from J, leaving 14 bases between them. Looked up from germline, CDR1 is SEHNR and CDR2 is FQNEAQ (reference sequence).